Listed here are 6 T cell receptor beta chains from one sample, sequenced in a study of beta chain features in type 1 diabetes. Sequenced material consisted of expressed TCRB transcripts (all of the isolated RNA was reverse transcribed). TCRdb keeps only in-frame clones here, not all; method: immunoSEQ multiplex PCR. The sample has 860,000 or so clones; roughly a sixth are singletons. Sequenced material: naive CD4+ T cells from blood. Receptors originate from a woman aged 18-35 years in good health.

The CDR3 loop is CASSFNPGSGANVLTF. CDR3 coding DNA: TGTGCCAGCAGCTTTAACCCAGGGTCTGGGGCCAACGTCCTGACTTTC. The chain has TRBV7-8 and TRBJ2-6; D perhaps matches TRBD1 (5 bases). Germline-derived CDR1 and CDR2 are SGHVS and FQNEAQ. CDR3 length equals 16 residues. V lost 3 bases, J lost 1 base, and 10 bases lay in between.

This clone was picked up a small number of times. The rearrangement links TRBV7-9 to TRBJ2-7; D is possibly TRBD1 (5 bases). V gave up 5 bases and J gave up 3 bases, with 14 bases separating them. Germline V CDR1 and CDR2: SEHNR, FQNEAQ (reference sequence). This CDR3 comprises 14 residues. The CDR3 loop is CASSPRIQDYEQYF. DNA for the CDR3: TGTGCCAGCAGCCCCAGGATACAGGACTACGAGCAGTACTTC. Based on the CDR3 plus reference TRBV7-9 and TRBJ2-7, the full variable domain is DTGVSQNPRHKITKRGQNVTFRCDPISEHNRLYWYRQTLGQGPEFLTYFQNEAQLEKSRLLSDRFSAERPKGSFSTLEIQRTEQGDSAMYLCASSPRIQDYEQYFGPGTRLTVT.

V gene TRBV11-2 combines with J gene TRBJ2-5; tentative D call: TRBD1 (6 bases). This CDR3 contains 13 residues. V was cut by 5 bases and J by 4 bases, with 11 bases left in between. Germline V CDR1 and CDR2: SGHAT, FQNNGV. The CDR3 region is CASSRGGLETQYF. The CDR3 nucleotides are TGTGCCAGCAGCCGTGGGGGCCTAGAGACCCAGTACTTC.

This clone was seen a few times. The gene calls are TRBV2 and TRBJ2-1; 12 bases align to TRBD2. The CDR3 length is 14 residues. With 2 bases clipped from V and 14 bases from J, the junction kept 7 bases outside the gene matches. Germline V gene data show CDR1 as SNHLY and CDR2 as FYNNEI. This chain's CDR3 is CASSEPRTSGKEFF. CDR3 DNA sequence: TGTGCCAGCAGTGAACCTCGGACTAGCGGGAAGGAGTTCTTC.

In this sample, this clone turned up many times. The rearrangement joins TRBV10-3 to TRBJ2-1; 7 nucleotides line up with TRBD2. Germline V gene data show CDR1 as ENHRY and CDR2 as SYGVKD. V dropped 7 bases and J dropped 5; count of bases not matched to a gene: 8. This CDR3 contains 14 residues. The CDR3, as DNA: TGTGCCATCACTCCGCGGGAGACCCACAATGAGCAGTTCTTC. This encodes CAITPRETHNEQFF.

J is TRBJ2-1 and V is TRBV11-2, with TRBD2 matching 8 bases. The J segment lost 9 bases and the V segment lost 0 bases, leaving 4 bases of the junction unmatched. Germline V gene data show CDR1 as SGHAT and CDR2 as FQNNGV. The CDR3 is 14 residues long. The CDR3 here is CASSLDGAGGEQFF. The CDR3 coding sequence is TGTGCCAGCAGCTTAGACGGGGCGGGAGGTGAGCAGTTCTTC. The whole variable domain, filled in from reference TRBV11-2 and TRBJ2-1, reads EAGVAQSPRYKIIEKRQSVAFWCNPISGHATLYWYQQILGQGPKLLIQFQNNGVVDDSQLPKDRFSAERLKGVDSTLKIQPAKLEDSAVYLCASSLDGAGGEQFFGPGTRLTVL.